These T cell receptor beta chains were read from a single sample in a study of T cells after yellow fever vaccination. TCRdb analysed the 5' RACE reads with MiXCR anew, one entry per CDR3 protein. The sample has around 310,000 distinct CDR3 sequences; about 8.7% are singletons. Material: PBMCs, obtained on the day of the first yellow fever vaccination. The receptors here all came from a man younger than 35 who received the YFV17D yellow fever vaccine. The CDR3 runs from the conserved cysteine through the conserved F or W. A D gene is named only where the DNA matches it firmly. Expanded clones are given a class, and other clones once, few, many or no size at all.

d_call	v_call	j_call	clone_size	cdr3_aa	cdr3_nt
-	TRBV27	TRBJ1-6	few	CASSEGWNSPLHF	TGTGCCAGCAGTGAAGGGTGGAATTCACCCCTCCACTTT
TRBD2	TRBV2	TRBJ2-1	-	CASNGGAYNEQFF	TGTGCCAGCAATGGGGGGGCCTACAATGAGCAGTTCTTC
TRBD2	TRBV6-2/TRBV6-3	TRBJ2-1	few	CASSYRTSGGPYNEQFF	TGTGCCAGCAGTTACCGAACAAGCGGGGGGCCGTACAATGAGCAGTTCTTC
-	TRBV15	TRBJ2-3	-	CATSRDVATSTDTQYF	TGTGCCACCAGCAGAGATGTCGCCACTAGCACAGATACGCAGTATTTT
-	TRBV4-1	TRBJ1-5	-	CASSQEYWTANQPQHF	TGCGCCAGCAGCCAAGAGTATTGGACAGCGAATCAGCCCCAGCATTTT
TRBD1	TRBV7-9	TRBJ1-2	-	CASSAPGGNYGYTF	TGTGCCAGCAGCGCTCCAGGGGGGAACTATGGCTACACCTTC
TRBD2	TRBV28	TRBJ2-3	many	CASTSGGDPSTDTQYF	TGTGCCAGCACCTCGGGAGGGGACCCTAGCACAGATACGCAGTATTTT
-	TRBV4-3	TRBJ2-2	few	CASSQVPEGELFF	TGCGCCAGCAGCCAAGTGCCCGAGGGGGAGCTGTTTTTT
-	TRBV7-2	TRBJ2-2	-	CASMFGRGTGELFF	TGTGCCAGCATGTTCGGACGTGGCACCGGGGAGCTGTTTTTT
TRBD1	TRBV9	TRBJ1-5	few	CASSPGTGRGRLPQPQHF	TGTGCCAGCAGCCCGGGGACAGGCCGGGGACGACTTCCCCAGCCCCAGCATTTT
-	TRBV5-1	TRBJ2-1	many	CASSLGIGAEQFF	TGCGCCAGCAGCCTCGGAATAGGGGCTGAGCAGTTCTTC
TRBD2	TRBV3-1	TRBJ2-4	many	CASTPPSGGNIQYF	TGTGCCAGCACCCCTCCTAGCGGGGGAAACATTCAGTACTTC
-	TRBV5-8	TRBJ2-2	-	CASSLWGRMNTGELFF	TGTGCCAGCAGCTTGTGGGGCAGGATGAACACCGGGGAGCTGTTTTTT
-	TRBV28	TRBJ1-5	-	CASSFRFSYQPQHF	TGTGCCAGCAGTTTCCGCTTTTCCTATCAGCCCCAGCATTTT
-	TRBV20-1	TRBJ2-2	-	CSVKVRGRRELFF	TGCAGTGTCAAGGTCCGGGGACGAAGGGAGCTGTTTTTT
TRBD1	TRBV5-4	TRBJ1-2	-	CASSFLDRGPQSGYTF	TGTGCCAGCAGCTTCCTAGACAGGGGGCCACAGAGTGGCTACACCTTC
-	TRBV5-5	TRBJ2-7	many	CASSQTGTVYEQYF	TGTGCCAGCAGCCAAACCGGGACGGTCTACGAGCAGTACTTC
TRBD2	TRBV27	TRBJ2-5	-	CASSWGPGLSETQYF	TGTGCCAGCAGTTGGGGCCCGGGACTATCGGAGACCCAGTACTTC
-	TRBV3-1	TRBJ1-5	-	CASSQLTGKPQHF	TGTGCCAGCAGCCAGCTAACAGGGAAGCCCCAGCATTTT
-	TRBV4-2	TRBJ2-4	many	CASSPASGGSKNIQYF	TGTGCCAGCAGCCCCGCTTCTGGGGGGTCCAAAAACATTCAGTACTTC
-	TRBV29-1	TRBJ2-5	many	CSVDPETQYF	TGCAGCGTTGATCCAGAGACCCAGTACTTC
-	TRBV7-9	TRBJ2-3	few	CASSFGTGVPSDTQYF	TGTGCCAGCAGCTTCGGGACGGGGGTTCCCTCCGATACGCAGTATTTT
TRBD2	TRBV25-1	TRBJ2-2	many	CASSEYLAGGPRELFF	TGTGCCAGCAGTGAATATCTAGCGGGGGGGCCCCGGGAGCTGTTTTTT
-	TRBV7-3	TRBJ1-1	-	CASSLGGPMNTEAFF	TGTGCCAGCAGCTTAGGAGGGCCCATGAACACTGAAGCTTTCTTT
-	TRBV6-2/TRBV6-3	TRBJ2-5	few	CATTTRGETQYF	TGTGCCACTACGACAAGGGGGGAGACCCAGTACTTC
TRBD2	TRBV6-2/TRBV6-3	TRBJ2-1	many	CASSYGGGSYNEQFF	TGTGCCAGCAGTTACGGCGGGGGCTCCTACAATGAGCAGTTCTTC
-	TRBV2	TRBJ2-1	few	CASSEADLQGQFF	TGTGCCAGCAGTGAAGCCGACCTGCAGGGCCAGTTCTTC
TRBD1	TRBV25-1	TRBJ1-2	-	CASTTLGGTGGYTF	TGTGCCAGCACTACTCTGGGGGGGACAGGTGGCTACACCTTC
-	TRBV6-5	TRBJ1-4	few	CASSYGPGKPPATNEKLFF	TGTGCCAGCAGTTACGGACCAGGGAAACCCCCTGCGACTAATGAAAAACTGTTTTTT
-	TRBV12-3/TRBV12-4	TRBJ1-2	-	CASSLGRANYGYTF	TGTGCCAGCAGTTTAGGCAGGGCTAACTATGGCTACACCTTC
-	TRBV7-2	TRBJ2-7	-	CASSLLEPGQGYEQYF	TGTGCCAGCAGCTTACTCGAGCCTGGGCAGGGGTACGAGCAGTACTTC
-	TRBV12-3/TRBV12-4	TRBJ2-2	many	CASNLQSNTGELFF	TGTGCCAGCAACCTCCAGAGTAACACCGGGGAGCTGTTTTTT
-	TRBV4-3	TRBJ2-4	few	CASSQTPTGYLAKNIQYF	TGCGCCAGCAGCCAGACCCCGACAGGATACCTAGCCAAAAACATTCAGTACTTC
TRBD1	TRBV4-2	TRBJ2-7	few	CASSQDRQGAIFSYEQYF	TGTGCCAGCAGCCAAGACCGACAGGGGGCGATTTTTTCCTACGAGCAGTACTTC
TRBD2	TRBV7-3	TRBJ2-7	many	CASSLMYYGGGSYEQYF	TGTGCCAGCAGCTTAATGTATTACGGCGGGGGCTCCTACGAGCAGTACTTC
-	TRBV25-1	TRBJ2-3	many	CASSDSSYYTDTQYF	TGTGCCAGCAGTGACTCCTCATATTACACAGATACGCAGTATTTT
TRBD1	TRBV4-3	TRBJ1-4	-	CASSQDSWDSEKLFF	TGCGCCAGCAGCCAAGACTCTTGGGACAGTGAAAAACTGTTTTTT
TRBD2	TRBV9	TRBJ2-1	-	CASSPTRGVDEQFF	TGTGCCAGCAGCCCAACGCGGGGGGTCGATGAGCAGTTCTTC
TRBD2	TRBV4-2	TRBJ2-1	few	CASSQDPWAGGSYNEQFF	TGTGCCAGCAGCCAAGATCCTTGGGCGGGAGGCTCCTACAATGAGCAGTTCTTC
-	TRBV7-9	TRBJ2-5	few	CASSRTGGNQETQYF	TGTGCCAGCAGCCGAACCGGAGGGAACCAAGAGACCCAGTACTTC
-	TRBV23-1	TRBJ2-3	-	CASSQESRDTDTQYF	TGCGCCAGCAGTCAAGAGTCCCGAGACACAGATACGCAGTATTTT
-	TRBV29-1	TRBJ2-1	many	CSVDGQSSYNEQFF	TGCAGCGTTGACGGGCAGAGCTCCTACAATGAGCAGTTCTTC
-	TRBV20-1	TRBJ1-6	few	CSARGGGRSYNSPLHF	TGCAGTGCTAGGGGGGGGGGGCGCTCCTATAATTCACCCCTCCACTTT
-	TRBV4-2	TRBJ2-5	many	CASSQEPIGPAWEETQYF	TGTGCCAGCAGCCAGGAACCCATTGGGCCAGCATGGGAGGAGACCCAGTACTTC
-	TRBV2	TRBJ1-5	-	CASRPRLTDHQPQHF	TGTGCCAGCAGGCCCAGACTGACTGATCATCAGCCCCAGCATTTT
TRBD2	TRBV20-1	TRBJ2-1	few	CSAPPGGRNEQFF	TGCAGTGCACCCCCGGGGGGGCGGAATGAGCAGTTCTTC
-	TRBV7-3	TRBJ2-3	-	CASSSQTWGTDTQYF	TGTGCCAGCAGCTCCCAAACCTGGGGCACAGATACGCAGTATTTT
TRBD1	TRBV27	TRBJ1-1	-	CTSTLGTGALNTEAFF	TGCACCAGCACCTTGGGGACAGGGGCCCTGAACACTGAAGCTTTCTTT